This T cell receptor (beta chain) was captured by sequencing in a study of T cells in Graves' hyperthyroidism and ophthalmopathy (dated by TCRdb to the late 2010s). Looking at the study overall: To identify TCR V-J signatures that set the groups apart, the researchers used a discovery cohort of about a hundred patients, made up of 40 to 45 with Graves' ophthalmopathy and about 55 with stable Graves' hyperthyroidism. In about six Graves' hyperthyroidism patients, the study also compared T-cell repertoires from thyroid tissue with T-cell repertoires from blood. Prospective prediction of ophthalmopathy was tested in an independent validation cohort of 18 to 20 hyperthyroidism patients and some 17 patients who later progressed to ophthalmopathy. Following sampling, methimazole starting at 30 mg daily was given to hyperthyroidism patients, and high-dose intravenous methylprednisolone was given to ophthalmopathy patients. The paper reports TCR Vbeta CDR3 sequencing of fewer than 150 peripheral blood samples: around 45 ophthalmopathy, 70 to 85 hyperthyroidism and approximately 17 progressor patients. For training and testing, the approximately 92 patients in the discovery cohort were randomly divided in a 7:3 ratio. The paper as a whole reports these results and caveats: Sample size was not statistically predetermined, and investigators were not blinded to group allocation. Most expanded thyroid clonotypes (frequency above 0.001) were also detected in blood, a finding suggesting that blood repertoires may reflect thyroid immune responses. In validation, the model predicted progression to ophthalmopathy a median of around 6.5 months before onset, with approximately 68% sensitivity and about 72% specificity. A 13 V-J signature model separated ophthalmopathy from stable hyperthyroidism, with just over 85% sensitivity and around 84% specificity in cross-validation and 80%/75% in testing.

The sample holds one count of this clonotype. Its antigen is unknown. Within one base of it there is no much larger clone, and no base qualities were kept. Resting on one read, the evidence is weak. Patients with uncontrolled infections, other autoimmune diseases, pregnancy or lactation were excluded. Diagnoses were based on clinical symptoms, serum thyroxine and TRAb, thyroid ultrasound and orbital computed tomography. Total RNA was extracted with Trizol reagent, and quality was checked on an Agilent 2100 Bioanalyzer. Amplification of TCR beta CDR3 regions was carried out from RNA transcripts. For the first round of RT-PCR on the TCR CDR3, the HTBI primer set was used together with the Qiagen OneStep RT-PCR kit. A second multiplex PCR round built the libraries, followed by size selection and purification. Paired-end sequencing of the libraries was performed with 100 bp reads on an Illumina HiSeq2000. From the authors' description of their analysis: Raw data were processed with SOAPnuke, discarding reads with adapters, uncalled bases, mean Phred below 15, or no exact constant-primer or identifier match. COPE v1.2.5 was used to merge high-quality paired reads, and clonotypes were defined as unique nucleotide sequences. MiTCR v1.1 was used to align clonotypes to the IMGT TRBV, TRBD and TRBJ reference segments. Only V-J combinations with frequency above 0.0001, covering about 99% of repertoires, were analysed. The TCS score was defined as the ratio of F50 (clonal expansion) to E x V (chaos), calculated using BLOSUM62-based TCRdist between CDR3 peptides within each V-J. Welch's t-statistics and random forest reduced roughly 530 V-J features to roughly 13, which were used in a naive Bayes classifier (R e1071). The Morisita-Horn index was used to measure how similar the thyroid and blood repertoires were. Clones were called with MiXCR by TCRdb after fastp trimmed the public reads at Q25, and only in-frame beta chains were retained. All rows with the same CDR3 protein become a single entry with the most common DNA and genes. TCRdb, rather than the study authors, made the V and J calls. The sample has more than 550,000 distinct CDR3 sequences on record, just under 45% of them singletons. The ten largest clones capture approximately 7.2% of the sample.

Germline trimming: 3 bases from V, 3 bases from J; junction bases outside gene matches: 5. The germline V gene yields SGHTA for CDR1 and FQGNSA for CDR2. The CDR3 starts with the cysteine, ends with the phenylalanine, and has 16 residues. The entry retains the CDR3 DNA only, 48 bases that are in frame from base 1. Sequenced sample: peripheral blood or thyroid tissue (not recorded which). The V and J genes are TRBV7-2 and TRBJ2-2; the junction holds 9 bases that match TRBD2. The TCR was taken from an adult man with Graves' disease, either hyperthyroidism or ophthalmopathy (not recorded which). CDR3 loop: CASSLLSSGDTGELFF. The bases are TGTGCCAGCAGCTTGCTCTCTAGCGGGGACACCGGGGAGCTGTTTTTT.